Detailed here is one T cell receptor (beta chain). The same CDR3 can be traced to other DNA sequences in this sample. In the source study's methods: Nucleated cell counts were estimated from reference gene primer amplification. TCRdb's table, derived via immunoSEQ multiplex PCR, lists solely in-frame clones and lacks some. That table supplies the V and J calls and clone size; D and trimming were determined from the DNA. The repertoire holds roughly 90,000 clones, 75% to 85% seen once, with 10% in the top ten. These data originate in a study of blood T cell repertoires in COVID-19. Study-wide background: Nucleic acid was either cDNA or gDNA, and it came from T cells, B-cell-depleted T cells, or PBMCs.

V gave up 0 bases and J gave up 0 bases, with 9 bases separating them. The CDR3 runs to 16 residues. Germline CDR1 is MGHRA and CDR2 is YSYEKL. This TCR came from a woman in her 70s with acute or convalescent COVID-19. V is TRBV4-1 and J is TRBJ1-5; no reliable D call. Sequencing used peripheral blood. CDR3: CASSQDPGNSNQPQHF. CDR3 sequence (DNA): TGCGCCAGCAGCCAAGATCCGGGGAATAGCAATCAGCCCCAGCATTTT.